Here is one T cell receptor (beta chain) with its context. This specimen belongs to a study of control samples from healthy donors and cancer patients. Sequencing was performed with immunoSEQ multiplex PCR; in TCRdb, only in-frame clones are kept and a portion is missing. The sample contains some 95,000 clones, more than 90% of which appear only once. Unmatched junction bases numbered 9, after V lost 3 bases and J lost 9 bases. This CDR3 spans 15 amino acids. Germline V lookup: CDR1 KGHDR, CDR2 SFDVKD. The sequenced material came from blood. V and J are TRBV24-1 and TRBJ2-1; 8 nucleotides align to TRBD1. The receptor was isolated from a human donor in good health. The donor label of this sample is uncertain. CDR3 nucleotide sequence: TGTGCCACCAGTGATCAACGGACAGGGTTACTTGAGCAGTTCTTC. It specifies CATSDQRTGLLEQFF.